The T cell receptor (beta chain) under discussion was sequenced for a study of cytomegalovirus exposure and HLA in healthy donors. Assay used: immunoSEQ multiplex PCR; TCRdb lists only in-frame clones, some missing. Of 50,000 to 70,000 clones detected, 95% appear once; the ten largest clones hold approximately 5%. Note on this clone: Its antigen is undetermined.

Overall study results and limits: CMV antigen specificity was confirmed in vitro for a few CMV-associated chains. For cytomegalovirus status, the classifier reportedly gave diagnoses with high specificity and sensitivity.

Separate from the roughly 700-subject first cohort was the approximately 120-subject validation cohort, to which the donors belonged. Germline V gene lookup returns CDR1 SGHRS and CDR2 YFSETQ. Losses at the gene ends were 2 bases for V and 3 bases for J; bases not matched to a gene: 4. The CDR3 spans 15 residues. This sequence originates from a woman younger than 30 in good health and CMV-seropositive. Sequenced material: PBMCs. The chain links TRBV5-1 to TRBJ2-3, with 9 bases aligning to TRBD1. The CDR3 DNA reads as TGCGCCAGCAGCTTTGGACAGGGGAAAACAGATACGCAGTATTTT. Translation gives CASSFGQGKTDTQYF.